The clone carrying this T cell receptor (beta chain) was detected ten times or more. The data belong to a study of regulatory T cells in long-lasting Graves disease. The wider study: Those Graves' patients who were newly diagnosed had been on antithyroid drugs under 3 months.

Building the TCR beta libraries relied on iRepertoire HTBI primers, and CDR3 regions underwent Arm-PCR. Source study methods: Samples revealed roughly 62 TRBV and about 15 TRBJ segments. TCRdb re-called the multiplex PCR reads through MiXCR, storing one row per CDR3 protein. The V and J calls shown here were made by TCRdb, not taken from the authors' results. The data contain around 470,000 distinct CDR3 sequences, 11% to 15% of them singletons. Time point here: newly diagnosed GD, antithyroid drugs for less than 3 months. Researchers made the TCR library from RNA that was extracted from PBMCs. These data were likewise used in another study, on T cells in Graves' hyperthyroidism and ophthalmopathy. That investigation notes: The TCR CDR3 first-round RT-PCR relied on the HTBI primer set.

The source of this sequence is a woman between 45 and 60 years old with Graves disease. The specimen was peripheral blood mononuclear cells (PBMCs), collected at new diagnosis, from a patient treated with antithyroid drugs.

CDR3 coding DNA: TGTGCCAGCAGTTCAGGGCAGTTGGCAGATACGCAGTATTTT. Protein product: CASSSGQLADTQYF. The chain uses TRBV28 and TRBJ2-3; D is possibly TRBD1 (5 bases). Germline values: CDR1 MDHEN, CDR2 SYDVKM. Deletions cut 4 bases from V and 4 bases from J, with 12 bases between. The CDR3 consists of 14 residues.